One sample yielded the 18 T cell receptor beta chains listed below, sequenced in a study of cytomegalovirus exposure and HLA in healthy donors. Both 60 Vbeta primers and 13 Jbeta primers went into the PCR. Generated by immunoSEQ multiplex PCR, the TCRdb table keeps only in-frame clones and is missing some. The data show 95,000 to 150,000 clones, around 80% seen once. The sample was PBMCs. These receptors were taken from a man in his forties or fifties in good health and CMV-seronegative.

The V and J genes are TRBV7-3 and TRBJ2-1; 9 bases match TRBD2. Germline assignment: CDR1 SGHTA and CDR2 FQGTGA. V gave up 2 bases and J gave up 6 bases; unmatched junction bases: 2. The CDR3 has 14 amino acids. The CDR3: CASSLGGRVNEQFF. The CDR3 coding sequence is TGTGCCAGCAGCTTAGGCGGGAGGGTCAATGAGCAGTTCTTC.

This clone was found once. The V gene is TRBV13, the J gene TRBJ1-1, with unresolved D. V was clipped by 0 bases and J by 3 bases, with 11 bases between them. Germline-derived CDR1 and CDR2 are PRHDT and FYEKMQ (reference sequence). The CDR3 sequence is 15 residues long. CDR3 bases: TGTGCCAGCAGCTTAGGTCCCGATAGTGACACTGAAGCTTTCTTT. Translating it yields CASSLGPDSDTEAFF.

The rearrangement uses TRBV10-3 and TRBJ1-5; D not certain. The CDR3 has 14 amino acids. Germline V gene data show CDR1 as ENHRY and CDR2 as SYGVKD. V was trimmed by 3 bases and J by 6 bases, leaving 12 bases between them. In DNA form, the CDR3 reads TGTGCCATCAGTGATGCGGGCCTAGTTCAGCCCCAGCATTTT. Translation gives CAISDAGLVQPQHF.

The chain has TRBV5-4 and TRBJ2-7, with TRBD1 as a possible D gene (7 bases). This CDR3 has 15 residues. Germline V gives CDR1 SGHNT, CDR2 YYREEE (reference sequence). Trimming shortened V by 0 bases and J by 2 bases, and 12 bases separated the two germline ends. In nucleotides, the CDR3 is TGTGCCAGCAGCTTGGGGGCGGGACAGACCTACGAGCAGTACTTC. Amino acid sequence: CASSLGAGQTYEQYF.

The chain recombines TRBV28 with TRBJ1-5; the match to TRBD1 covers 8 bases. Trimming cost V 4 bases and J 5 bases; bases outside gene matches: 4. CDR1 is MDHEN and CDR2 is SYDVKM in the germline V gene. The CDR3 consists of 14 residues. The CDR3 here is CASSSQTGDQPQHF. Here the CDR3 DNA reads TGTGCCAGCAGTTCACAGACAGGGGATCAGCCCCAGCATTTT.

Regarding this clone: At one end the junction does not follow the germline gene, possibly because of a read error. The chain has TRBV19 and TRBJ1-2, with TRBD1 identical over 7 bases. The CDR3 runs to 15 residues. CDR1 is LNHDA and CDR2 is SQIVND in the germline V gene (reference sequence). CDR3 sequence (DNA): TGTCCCAGTAGTATCCTTCGGACAGGCAGACTTGGCTACACCTTC. It encodes CPSSILRTGRLGYTF. Combining the CDR3 with reference TRBV19 and TRBJ1-2 gives the whole variable domain DGGITQSPKYLFRKEGQNVTLSCEQNLNHDAMYWYRQDPGQGLRLIYYSQIVNDFQKGDIAEGYSVSREKKESFPLTVTSAQKNPTAFYLCPSSILRTGRLGYTFGSGTRLTVV.

V is TRBV19 and J is TRBJ2-7, with D tentatively TRBD1 (5 bases). V lost 5 bases to trimming and J lost 2 bases, with 16 bases between them. The CDR3 totals 15 residues. CDR1 LNHDA and CDR2 SQIVND come from the germline V gene (reference sequence). CDR3 sequence reads: CASSQSQGITYEQYF. In DNA, the CDR3 is TGTGCCAGTAGTCAATCCCAGGGTATCACCTACGAGCAGTACTTC.

The chain carries TRBV7-9 and TRBJ2-5; TRBD1 is a possible D gene (5 bases). The end of the DNA aligns better with TRBJ2-7, so the J call may be wrong. The germline V gene encodes CDR1 SEHNR and CDR2 FQNEAQ (reference sequence). This CDR3 spans 14 amino acids. Written as DNA, the CDR3 is TGTGCCAGCAGCTTGGCAGGGTCAATCTACGAGCAGTACTTC. Translated: CASSLAGSIYEQYF.

The V call is TRBV25-1, the J call TRBJ2-5; D possibly corresponds to TRBD2 (7 bases). The CDR3 has 15 residues. Looked up from germline, CDR1 is MGHDK and CDR2 is SYGVNS. Trimming removed 5 bases from V and 4 bases from J, with 17 bases in between. CDR3 in amino acids: CASSTETGRGETQYF. Written as DNA, the CDR3 is TGTGCCAGCAGTACAGAAACAGGGAGGGGAGAGACCCAGTACTTC. The variable domain in full, with the rest retrieved from reference TRBV25-1 and TRBJ2-5, is EADIYQTPRYLVIGTGKKITLECSQTMGHDKMYWYQQDPGMELHLIHYSYGVNSTEKGDLSSESTVSRIRTEHFPLTLESARPSHTSQYLCASSTETGRGETQYFGPGTRLLVL.

This chain joins TRBV5-5 and TRBJ2-7; 9 bases are shared with TRBD2. V trimming: 0 bases; J trimming: 3 bases; junction bases outside the gene matches: 4. CDR1 and CDR2 from the germline V gene are SGHKS and YYEKEE (reference sequence). CDR3 size: 15 residues. This CDR3 reads CASSLGLAAGYEQYF. Written as DNA, the CDR3 is TGTGCCAGCAGCTTGGGACTAGCGGCGGGCTACGAGCAGTACTTC.

The rearrangement joins TRBV15 to TRBJ1-1; 8 bases line up with TRBD1. The length of the CDR3 is 14 residues. In germline, CDR1 is LNHNV, CDR2 YYDKDF (reference sequence). The trim removed 0 bases at V and 12 bases at J, leaving 9 bases unmatched. CDR3 in DNA: TGTGCCACCAGCAGAGAAGTGGGACAGGTTGCTTCTTTCTTT. It translates to CATSREVGQVASFF.

This chain uses TRBV28 with TRBJ1-5; D gene uncertain. The CDR3 contains 12 residues. Germline loops: CDR1 MDHEN, CDR2 SYDVKM. Trimming shortened V by 6 bases and J by 3 bases, and 6 bases separated the two germline ends. Here the CDR3 DNA reads TGTGCCAGCAGGACATACAATCAGCCCCAGCATTTT. This sequence encodes CASRTYNQPQHF. The full variable domain, completed using reference TRBV28 and TRBJ1-5, is DVKVTQSSRYLVKRTGEKVFLECVQDMDHENMFWYRQDPGLGLRLIYFSYDVKMKEKGDIPEGYSVSREKKERFSLILESASTNQTSMYLCASRTYNQPQHFGDGTRLSIL.

CDR3 DNA sequence: TGCGCCAGCAGCCAAAATACAGGGGTCAATGAGCAGTTCTTC. Protein: CASSQNTGVNEQFF. The chain carries TRBV4-3 and TRBJ2-1; 7 bases agree with TRBD1. V trimming: 2 bases; J trimming: 6 bases; junction bases outside the gene matches: 4. Germline values: CDR1 LGHNA, CDR2 YSLEER. There are 14 residues in the CDR3.

This chain connects TRBV2 to TRBJ1-2, with D maybe TRBD1 (6 bases). V was cut by 7 bases and J by 5 bases, with 11 bases left in between. The CDR3 has 12 amino acids. Germline V gene lookup returns CDR1 SNHLY and CDR2 FYNNEI. The CDR3 sequence: CASKGDGYGYTF. CDR3 coding DNA: TGTGCCAGCAAGGGGGACGGTTATGGCTACACCTTC.

This clone was counted only a few times. This sequence joins TRBV29-1 and TRBJ1-4; TRBD1 matches 7 bases. This CDR3 spans 12 amino acids. The V segment lost 6 bases and the J segment 7 bases; nucleotides outside the gene matches: 5. CDR1 SQVTM and CDR2 ANQGSEA come from the germline V gene. CDR3 sequence: CSVTGTSEKLFF. The DNA for the CDR3 is TGCAGCGTGACAGGGACGAGTGAAAAACTGTTTTTT.

The rearrangement uses TRBV10-1 and TRBJ2-1, with 7 bases lining up with TRBD2. The CDR3 totals 16 residues. Germline V lookup: CDR1 WNHNN, CDR2 SYGVQD (reference sequence). Germline trimming cut 9 bases from V and 0 bases from J; bases unmatched to any gene: 11. DNA for the CDR3: TGCGCCAGGGGGGGGTTCCCCATAAGCTCCTACAATGAGCAGTTCTTC. Its translation: CARGGFPISSYNEQFF.

The rearrangement links TRBV7-2 to TRBJ2-3; 11 bases are a match to TRBD2. Germline V gene sequence: CDR1 SGHTA, CDR2 FQGNSA. Trimming cost V 5 bases and J 0 bases; bases outside gene matches: 7. The CDR3 is 17 amino acids. Here the CDR3 reads CASSQFSGGASTDTQYF. Here the CDR3 DNA reads TGTGCCAGCAGCCAATTTAGCGGGGGGGCTAGCACAGATACGCAGTATTTT.

This sequence joins TRBV6-5 and TRBJ2-7; 11 nucleotides agree with TRBD1. The CDR3 runs 15 residues. After removal of 5 bases from V and 1 base from J, the junction contained 4 bases not matched to a gene. Per germline, CDR1 MNHEY and CDR2 SVGAGI. This CDR3 is CASSTWDRGSYEQYF. In DNA form, the CDR3 reads TGTGCCAGCAGTACATGGGACAGGGGGTCCTACGAGCAGTACTTC.